The text below deals with one T cell receptor (beta chain). Its antigen is still unknown. Previously, flow cytometry had revealed CD8+CD57+ cell expansion in the patients chosen for sequencing. Patients had not yet gotten any therapy when their blood was taken for sampling. These data come from a study of CD8+CD57+ T cells in acquired aplastic anemia. Trimming took 2 bases from V and 3 from J; bases not matched to a gene: 5. The CDR3 loop spans 14 amino acids. Germline V gene data show CDR1 as SQVTM and CDR2 as ANQGSEA. TCR beta VDJ combinations and CDR3 sequences were profiled from genomic DNA. TCRdb passed the reads through MiXCR, listing each CDR3 protein once. Seen here are roughly 160,000 distinct CDR3 sequences, roughly 48% observed once, and the top ten hold approximately 2.9%. Study conclusions and caveats: Patients versus controls showed no significant CD8+ Simpson's diversity difference.

The rearrangement uses TRBV29-1 and TRBJ2-7; 9 bases align to TRBD1. The sequencing input was sorted CD4+, CD8+, or CD8+CD57+ T cells (not recorded which) from PBMCs. The source is a human donor with aplastic anemia. This chain's CDR3 is CSVELQDRGYEQYF. The DNA of the CDR3 is TGCAGCGTTGAATTACAGGACAGGGGCTACGAGCAGTACTTC.